Below are 21 T cell receptor beta chains sequenced from a single sample in a study of cytomegalovirus exposure and HLA in healthy donors. The repertoire was sequenced with immunoSEQ multiplex PCR; TCRdb's copy has only in-frame clones and lacks some. The top ten clones hold 20% to 25% of a sample with 90,000 or so clones, roughly 85% of them seen once. Sequenced sample: PBMCs. Receptors were obtained from a man between 18 and 29 years old in good health and CMV-seropositive.

This clone was found once. CDR3 sequence reads: CASSLGRESDTQYF. As DNA, the CDR3 is TGTGCCAGCAGTTTAGGTAGGGAGTCAGATACGCAGTATTTT. This rearrangement joins TRBV28 to TRBJ2-3; D is possibly TRBD2 (5 bases). This CDR3 is 14 amino acids long. The V and J ends lost 2 bases and 4 bases respectively, with 10 bases between them. Germline values: CDR1 MDHEN, CDR2 SYDVKM.

The CDR3 DNA reads as TGTGCCAGCAGTTTTATAACGCGGCCAGGGAAGTCCACTGAAGCTTTCTTT. Residues: CASSFITRPGKSTEAFF. This chain connects TRBV28 to TRBJ1-1, with a possible D match to TRBD1 (5 bases). The V and J ends lost 3 bases and 4 bases respectively, with 21 bases between them. This CDR3 spans 17 amino acids. Germline CDR1 MDHEN, CDR2 SYDVKM.

This chain uses TRBV5-1 with TRBJ1-1; D unclear. The CDR3 runs 13 residues. V shed 4 bases and J shed 4 bases, with 11 bases lying between them. The V gene's germline CDR1 is SGHRS and CDR2 YFSETQ. The CDR3 sequence is CASSGREGTEAFF. The CDR3 DNA reads TGCGCCAGCAGCGGGAGAGAGGGCACTGAAGCTTTCTTT.

The V gene is TRBV5-1, the J gene TRBJ2-1; TRBD2 might be the D (6 bases). The CDR3 consists of 15 residues. The germline V gene encodes CDR1 SGHRS and CDR2 YFSETQ. V dropped 0 bases and J dropped 5 bases, with 12 bases sitting between them. This CDR3 is CASSLGLPSDNEQFF. The DNA of the CDR3 is TGCGCCAGCAGCTTGGGACTACCTAGCGACAATGAGCAGTTCTTC.

The V call is TRBV12-5, the J call TRBJ2-5; D remains unclear. In germline, CDR1 is LGHNT, CDR2 FRNRAP. The V end lost 2 bases, the J end lost 3 bases, and 10 bases lay between the germline ends. This CDR3 is 14 amino acids long. The CDR3 region has the DNA TGTGCTAGTGGTTTGAGTGGGCAGAAAGAGACCCAGTACTTC. Amino acid sequence: CASGLSGQKETQYF.

Only one count was recorded for this clone. The V call is TRBV13, the J call TRBJ2-7; 11 nucleotides line up with TRBD2. The V and J ends lost 5 bases and 2 bases, in that order; junction bases with no gene match: 8. CDR3 length: 16 amino acids. Germline CDR1 reads PRHDT; CDR2 reads FYEKMQ (reference sequence). The CDR3 reads CASSPPPGLAAYEQYF. The DNA of the CDR3 is TGTGCCAGCAGCCCTCCACCGGGACTAGCGGCCTACGAGCAGTACTTC.

V and J are TRBV4-2 and TRBJ1-2; no reliable D call. The CDR3 totals 14 residues. The germline CDR1 and CDR2 sequences are LGHNA and YNFKEQ. V lost 0 bases and J lost 6, with 11 bases in between. This CDR3 reads CASSQDGQRDGYTF. CDR3 in DNA: TGTGCCAGCAGCCAAGATGGGCAGCGGGATGGCTACACCTTC.

This rearrangement joins TRBV7-6 to TRBJ2-3; 9 bases line up with TRBD2. V was pared by 1 base and J by 1 base, with 0 bases of the junction left unmatched. The CDR3 loop spans 15 amino acids. CDR1 and CDR2 from the germline V gene are SGHVS and FNYEAQ. CDR3 DNA sequence: TGTGCCAGCAGCTTAGGGACTAGCGGCACAGATACGCAGTATTTT. As protein: CASSLGTSGTDTQYF. Full variable domain (remainder filled in from reference TRBV7-6 and TRBJ2-3): GAGVSQSPRYKVTKRGQDVALRCDPISGHVSLYWYRQALGQGPEFLTYFNYEAQQDKSGLPNDRFSAERPEGSISTLTIQRTEQRDSAMYRCASSLGTSGTDTQYFGPGTRLTVL.

This clone was counted a single time. V usage is TRBV5-4 and J usage is TRBJ2-3, with D possibly TRBD1 on 5 matching bases. Germline CDR1 and CDR2: SGHNT and YYREEE (reference sequence). The CDR3 extends over 12 amino acids. V lost 4 bases and J 9 bases, leaving 12 bases between the germline ends. This chain's CDR3 is CASSDSSGTQYF. CDR3 DNA sequence: TGTGCCAGCAGCGACAGTTCCGGAACGCAGTATTTT. Looking up the rest from reference TRBV5-4 and TRBJ2-3 gives the full variable domain: ETGVTQSPTHLIKTRGQQVTLRCSSQSGHNTVSWYQQALGQGPQFIFQYYREEENGRGNFPPRFSGLQFPNYSSELNVNALELDDSALYLCASSDSSGTQYFGPGTRLTVL.

The sample holds a few counts of this clone. The rearrangement links TRBV5-4 to TRBJ2-7; TRBD1 aligns across 11 bases. Per the germline V gene, CDR1 is SGHNT and CDR2 is YYREEE (reference sequence). The CDR3 is 14 residues long. Trimming removed 4 bases from V and 3 bases from J; junction bases left unmatched: 3. DNA of the CDR3: TGTGCCAGCAGCCCGGGGACAGGGGGCTACGAGCAGTACGTC. Translated, it gives CASSPGTGGYEQYV.

This rearrangement joins TRBV11-2 to TRBJ2-1; D remains unclear. The CDR3 covers 13 residues. Trimming took 0 bases from V and 5 from J, leaving 5 bases between them. Germline CDR1 SGHAT, CDR2 FQNNGV. CDR3 loop: CASSLDRNNEQFF. The DNA for the CDR3 is TGTGCCAGCAGCTTAGACAGGAACAATGAGCAGTTCTTC.

The genes are TRBV4-1 and TRBJ1-3; no clear D. Trimming removed 2 bases from V and 3 bases from J, with 8 bases in between. The CDR3 is 14 residues long. The germline V gene has CDR1 MGHRA and CDR2 YSYEKL. CDR3 in amino acids: CASSQTVVGNTIYF. The CDR3 DNA is TGCGCCAGCAGCCAAACGGTAGTTGGAAACACCATATATTTT.

The V call is TRBV29-1, the J call TRBJ1-3; D gene uncertain. Germline lookup yields CDR1 SQVTM and CDR2 ANQGSEA. The CDR3 has 12 amino acids. The V end lost 1 base, the J end lost 4 bases, and 5 bases lay between the germline ends. CDR3 in amino acids: CSVEVQGNTIYF. DNA for the CDR3: TGCAGCGTTGAAGTACAGGGAAACACCATATATTTT.

The V gene is TRBV2, the J gene TRBJ1-1, with 11 bases aligning to TRBD1. The CDR3 has 15 amino acids. Trimming cost V 5 bases and J 5 bases; bases outside gene matches: 7. CDR1 is SNHLY, CDR2 FYNNEI, per germline. CDR3: CASSQDRGRGTEAFF. Written as DNA, the CDR3 is TGTGCCAGCAGTCAGGACAGGGGGCGAGGAACTGAAGCTTTCTTT. Full variable domain (outside the CDR3, taken from reference TRBV2 and TRBJ1-1): EPEVTQTPSHQVTQMGQEVILRCVPISNHLYFYWYRQILGQKVEFLVSFYNNEISEKSEIFDDQFSVERPDGSNFTLKIRSTKLEDSAMYFCASSQDRGRGTEAFFGQGTRLTVV.

V gene TRBV11-3 combines with J gene TRBJ2-2; TRBD2 matches 7 bases. V shed 6 bases and J 6 bases; nucleotides not matched to a gene: 16. The germline gives CDR1 SGHNT, CDR2 YENEEA. The CDR3 sequence is 17 residues long. The CDR3 nucleotides read TGTGCCAGCAGACGTTTAGCGGCGGGAGAACGGGCCGGGGAGCTGTTTTTT. Translated: CASRRLAAGERAGELFF.

V and J are TRBV19 and TRBJ1-5, with D unclear. V lost 4 bases, J lost 3 bases, and 19 bases lay in between. The germline CDR1 and CDR2 sequences are LNHDA and SQIVND (reference sequence). This CDR3 is built from 17 residues. CDR3: CASSKPQVVPYNQPQHF. DNA of the CDR3: TGTGCCAGTAGTAAGCCCCAGGTCGTCCCCTACAATCAGCCCCAGCATTTT.

The chain couples TRBV29-1 to TRBJ2-2; D unclear. Germline CDR1 and CDR2: SQVTM and ANQGSEA. This CDR3 comprises 13 residues. The V gene lost 2 bases and the J gene lost 0 bases, with 4 bases spanning the gap. The CDR3 nucleotides read TGCAGCGTTGAATCAACGAACACCGGGGAGCTGTTTTTT. Residues: CSVESTNTGELFF.

V and J are TRBV5-1 and TRBJ2-7; D remains ambiguous. There are 12 residues in the CDR3. The germline gives CDR1 SGHRS, CDR2 YFSETQ. V shed 1 base and J shed 3 bases, with 5 bases lying between them. This CDR3 reads CASSLTGYEQYF. The CDR3 DNA reads as TGCGCCAGCAGCTTGACGGGCTACGAGCAGTACTTC. Full variable domain (missing parts from reference TRBV5-1 and TRBJ2-7): KAGVTQTPRYLIKTRGQQVTLSCSPISGHRSVSWYQQTPGQGLQFLFEYFSETQRNKGNFPGRFSGRQFSNSRSEMNVSTLELGDSALYLCASSLTGYEQYFGPGTRLTVT.

The V gene is TRBV27, the J gene TRBJ1-2; 7 bases agree with TRBD1. The CDR3 covers 16 residues. Germline V gene data show CDR1 as MNHEY and CDR2 as SMNVEV (reference sequence). V gave up 7 bases and J gave up 5 bases; unmatched junction bases: 16. CDR3 nucleotide sequence: TGTGCCAGCACCACGAAAGGGACAGCGAAGCCTTATGGCTACACCTTC. This translates into CASTTKGTAKPYGYTF.

The chain couples TRBV6-5 to TRBJ1-1; D possibly corresponds to TRBD1 (5 bases). Between the trimmed V and J ends, which lost 7 bases and 4 bases, there was a span of 13 bases. The germline V gene encodes CDR1 MNHEY and CDR2 SVGAGI. The CDR3 loop spans 13 amino acids. The CDR3 nucleotides are TGTGCCAGCAACCTTGGGGGGGGCACTGAAGCTTTCTTT. Amino acid sequence: CASNLGGGTEAFF.

J is TRBJ1-1 and V is TRBV19; 8 bases map to TRBD1. This CDR3 spans 14 amino acids. Germline CDR1 reads LNHDA; CDR2 reads SQIVND (reference sequence). Trimming at V came to 3 bases and at J to 6 bases, leaving 6 bases not matched to a gene. The chain's CDR3 is CASSIQGAPAEAFF. Here the CDR3 DNA reads TGTGCCAGTAGTATCCAGGGGGCGCCGGCTGAAGCTTTCTTT.